This TCR beta chain appears in the sequencing data of a study of blood T cells in healthy people across ages. This clonotype was seen more than once but under ten times. At one boundary the junction diverges from the germline segment, which might be a read error. Germline CDR1 is KGHSH and CDR2 is LQKENI. The CDR3 runs to 12 residues. Together with a sample-barcoded 5' primer, a J-beta primer mix was included in a second PCR lasting about 6 to 12 cycles. TCRdb fed the 5' RACE reads into MiXCR, producing one record per CDR3 protein. Altogether around 1,000,000 distinct CDR3 sequences are present, roughly a quarter being singletons, with the ten largest covering around 0.75%. These same records also appear under a second study, on T cells of mothers and their children.

The sample comprised blood. The source of this sequence is a girl between 2 and 10 years old in good health. This chain uses TRBV18 with TRBJ2-7, with a possible D match to TRBD2 (5 bases). The CDR3 reads CASPPAVDEQYF. Written as DNA, the CDR3 is TGTGCCAGCCCACCAGCGGTAGACGAGCAGTACTTC.